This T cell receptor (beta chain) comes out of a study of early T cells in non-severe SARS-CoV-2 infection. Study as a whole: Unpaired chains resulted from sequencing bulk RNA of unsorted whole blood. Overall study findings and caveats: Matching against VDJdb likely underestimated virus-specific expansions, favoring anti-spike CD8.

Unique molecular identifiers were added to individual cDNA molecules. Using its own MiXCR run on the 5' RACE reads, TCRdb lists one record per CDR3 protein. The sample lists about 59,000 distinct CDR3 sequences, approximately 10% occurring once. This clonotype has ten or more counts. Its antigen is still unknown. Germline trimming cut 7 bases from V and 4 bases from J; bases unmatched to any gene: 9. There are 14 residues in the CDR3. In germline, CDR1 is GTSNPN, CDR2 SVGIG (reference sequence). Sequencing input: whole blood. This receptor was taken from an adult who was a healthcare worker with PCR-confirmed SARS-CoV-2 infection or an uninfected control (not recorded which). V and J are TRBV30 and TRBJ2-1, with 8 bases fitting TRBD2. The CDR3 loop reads CAYSGGAFYNEQFF. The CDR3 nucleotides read TGTGCCTATTCCGGGGGGGCATTTTACAATGAGCAGTTCTTC.